The rows below give T cell receptor beta chains drawn from one sample of a study of blood T cell repertoires in COVID-19. Data came from immunoSEQ multiplex PCR; TCRdb stores just in-frame clones and leaves some out. The sample shows 85,000 to 95,000 clones, about 90% of them seen only once. Specimen: peripheral blood. The receptors were sampled from a human donor with acute or convalescent COVID-19. The donor label of this sample is uncertain. Both conserved end residues are part of each CDR3. The order of the fields is V gene, clone size, J gene, D gene, CDR3 protein, CDR3 DNA. The D gene is left open where the match is weak. Size is stated for part of the rows, as once, few or many counts, or as a class when the clone is expanded.

TRBV24-1,-,TRBJ1-2,-,CATSDPQGGYGYTF,TGTGCCACCAGTGATCCACAGGGCGGGTATGGCTACACCTTC
TRBV30,once,TRBJ2-2,TRBD2,CALVAGGRTGELFF,TGTGCCCTAGTGGCGGGGGGCCGCACCGGGGAGCTGTTTTTT
TRBV10-2,-,TRBJ1-3,TRBD1,CASSEGTASGNTIYF,TGCGCCAGCAGTGAAGGGACAGCCTCTGGAAACACCATATATTTT
TRBV27,-,TRBJ2-3,-,CASSWRGRGSAATDTQYF,TGTGCCAGCAGTTGGAGGGGAAGAGGTAGTGCCGCCACAGATACGCAGTATTTT
TRBV11-3,-,TRBJ2-7,-,CASSLTPMLLPYEQYF,TGTGCCAGCAGCTTAACCCCCATGCTATTGCCGTACGAGCAGTACTTC
TRBV5-6,-,TRBJ2-7,TRBD1,CASSLVGRQGIGYEQYF,TGTGCCAGCAGCTTGGTGGGGAGACAGGGGATTGGGTACGAGCAGTACTTC
TRBV5-4,-,TRBJ2-3,-,CASSFQGGDTDTQYF,TGTGCCAGCAGCTTTCAAGGGGGTGACACAGATACGCAGTATTTT
TRBV30,few,TRBJ2-5,-,CAWSVQAQETQYF,TGTGCCTGGAGTGTACAGGCACAAGAGACCCAGTACTTC
TRBV3-1/TRBV3-2,-,TRBJ1-3,TRBD1,CASSQDGQGVLNTIYF,TGTGCCAGCAGCCAAGATGGACAGGGGGTACTAAACACCATATATTTT
TRBV11-3,-,TRBJ2-5,TRBD2,CASSLDYTSGGYQETQYF,TGTGCCAGCAGCTTAGATTACACTAGCGGGGGATACCAAGAGACCCAGTACTTC
TRBV25-1,-,TRBJ1-1,-,CASSGPERGDTEAFF,TGTGCCAGCAGTGGCCCAGAACGGGGGGACACTGAAGCTTTCTTT
TRBV29-1,-,TRBJ2-5,TRBD1,CSAARDSQETQYF,TGCAGCGCAGCCCGGGACAGCCAAGAGACCCAGTACTTC
TRBV10-3,-,TRBJ1-4,-,CAISRQGTANEKLFF,TGTGCCATCAGTCGGCAGGGAACAGCTAATGAAAAACTGTTTTTT
TRBV19,-,TRBJ2-7,TRBD1,CASSNRQGSYEQYF,TGTGCCAGTAGTAATAGACAGGGATCCTACGAGCAGTACTTC
TRBV5-6,-,TRBJ2-4,TRBD1,CASSLRDRGGRTIQYF,TGTGCCAGCAGCTTACGGGACAGGGGTGGAAGGACCATTCAGTACTTC
TRBV4-2,-,TRBJ1-4,-,CASSQDGGGTNEKLFF,TGTGCCAGCAGCCAAGATGGGGGGGGGACTAATGAAAAACTGTTTTTT
TRBV14,-,TRBJ2-7,TRBD1,CASSQAAGGYEQYF,TGTGCCAGCAGCCAAGCGGCAGGGGGCTACGAGCAGTACTTC
TRBV14,-,TRBJ2-1,-,CASSHLGGARLNEQFF,TGTGCCAGCAGCCATCTAGGGGGAGCCCGTCTCAATGAGCAGTTCTTC
TRBV28,once,TRBJ1-2,TRBD1,CASSFSGTGAGRGYGYTF,TGTGCCAGCAGTTTTTCCGGGACAGGGGCCGGGCGAGGCTATGGCTACACCTTC
TRBV6-5,-,TRBJ1-2,-,CAGEGILNYGYTF,TGTGCCGGCGAGGGAATTCTTAACTATGGCTACACCTTC
TRBV19,-,TRBJ2-3,TRBD1,CASMGLGQGGTDTQYF,TGTGCCAGTATGGGATTGGGACAGGGAGGAACAGATACGCAGTATTTT
TRBV6-1,-,TRBJ1-6,-,CASSEPVRGSYNSPLHF,TGTGCCAGCAGTGAACCCGTCCGGGGATCCTATAATTCACCCCTCCACTTT
TRBV7-3,-,TRBJ2-1,-,CASSPSGTTYNEQFF,TGTGCCAGCAGCCCCAGCGGTACTACCTACAATGAGCAGTTCTTC
TRBV7-3,-,TRBJ1-1,-,CASSEGRGLEAFF,TGTGCCAGCAGCGAAGGGAGGGGCCTTGAAGCTTTCTTT
TRBV7-2,once,TRBJ1-2,-,CASSLWDKGFYGYTF,TGTGCCAGCAGCCTCTGGGACAAAGGTTTCTATGGCTACACCTTC